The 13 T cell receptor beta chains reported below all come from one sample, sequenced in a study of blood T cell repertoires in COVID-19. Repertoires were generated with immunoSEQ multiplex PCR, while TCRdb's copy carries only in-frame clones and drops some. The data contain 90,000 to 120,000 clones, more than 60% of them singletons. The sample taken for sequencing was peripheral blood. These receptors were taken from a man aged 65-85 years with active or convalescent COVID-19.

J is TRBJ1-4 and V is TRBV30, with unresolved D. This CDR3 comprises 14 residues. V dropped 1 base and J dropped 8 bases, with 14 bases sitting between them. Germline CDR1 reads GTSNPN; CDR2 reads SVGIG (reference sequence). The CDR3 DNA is TGTGCCTGGAGTGGGGTACGCGGAGAGGAAAAACTGTTTTTT. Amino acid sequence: CAWSGVRGEEKLFF.

This chain's CDR3 is CASSPIGADTQYF. CDR3 DNA sequence: TGTGCCAGCTCACCAATAGGGGCCGATACGCAGTATTTT. The chain employs TRBV18 and TRBJ2-3; perhaps TRBD1 as D (5 bases). Deletions cut 2 bases from V and 6 bases from J, with 9 bases between. The germline V gene encodes CDR1 KGHSH and CDR2 LQKENI. The CDR3 totals 13 residues.

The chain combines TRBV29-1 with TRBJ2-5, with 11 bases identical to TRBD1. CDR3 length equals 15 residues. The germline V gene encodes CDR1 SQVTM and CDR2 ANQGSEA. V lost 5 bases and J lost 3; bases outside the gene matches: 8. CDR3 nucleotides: TGCAGCGTTCGTACCCCGGGACAGGGGGAAGAGACCCAGTACTTC. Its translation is CSVRTPGQGEETQYF.

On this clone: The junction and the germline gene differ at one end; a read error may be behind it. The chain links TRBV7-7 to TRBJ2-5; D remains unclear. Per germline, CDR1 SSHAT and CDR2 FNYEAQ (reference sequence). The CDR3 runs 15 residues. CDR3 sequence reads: CASSLVAGTQETQYF. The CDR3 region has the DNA TGTGCTAGCAGCTTAGTCGCAGGCACCCAAGAGACCCAGTACTTC.

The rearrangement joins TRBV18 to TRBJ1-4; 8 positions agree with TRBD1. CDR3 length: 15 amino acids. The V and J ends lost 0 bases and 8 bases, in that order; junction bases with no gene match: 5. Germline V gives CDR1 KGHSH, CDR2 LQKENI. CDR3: CASSPPRTGREKLFF. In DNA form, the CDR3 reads TGTGCCAGCTCACCACCGAGGACAGGGAGGGAAAAACTGTTTTTT.

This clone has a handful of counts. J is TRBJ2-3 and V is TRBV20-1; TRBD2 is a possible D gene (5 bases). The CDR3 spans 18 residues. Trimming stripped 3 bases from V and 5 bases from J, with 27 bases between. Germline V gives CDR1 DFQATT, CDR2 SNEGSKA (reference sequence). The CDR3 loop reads CSASGYTGSGSGEDTQYF. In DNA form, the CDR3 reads TGCAGTGCTAGTGGGTATACGGGGAGTGGGAGTGGTGAAGATACGCAGTATTTT.

In nucleotides, the CDR3 is TGTGCCAGCAGAAATACAGGGGGCAGGCAGCCCCAGCATTTT. Its protein is CASRNTGGRQPQHF. The gene calls are TRBV6-5 and TRBJ1-5; 9 bases agree with TRBD1. V was clipped by 6 bases and J by 7 bases; unmatched bases: 7. Germline V gene sequence: CDR1 MNHEY, CDR2 SVGAGI. The CDR3 has 14 amino acids.

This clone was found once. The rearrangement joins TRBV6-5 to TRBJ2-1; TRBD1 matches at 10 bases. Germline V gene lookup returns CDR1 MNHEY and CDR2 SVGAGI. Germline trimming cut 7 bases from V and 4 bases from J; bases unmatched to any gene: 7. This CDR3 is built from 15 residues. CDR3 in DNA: TGTGCCAGCACCAAGACAGGGGGCATTTACAATGAGCAGTTCTTC. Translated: CASTKTGGIYNEQFF.

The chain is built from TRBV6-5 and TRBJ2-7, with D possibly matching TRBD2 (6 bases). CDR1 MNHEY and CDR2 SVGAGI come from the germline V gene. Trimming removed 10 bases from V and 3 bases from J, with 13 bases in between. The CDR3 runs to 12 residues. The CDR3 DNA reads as TGTGCCACATCGGAGGGGCACTACGAGCAGTACTTC. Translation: CATSEGHYEQYF.

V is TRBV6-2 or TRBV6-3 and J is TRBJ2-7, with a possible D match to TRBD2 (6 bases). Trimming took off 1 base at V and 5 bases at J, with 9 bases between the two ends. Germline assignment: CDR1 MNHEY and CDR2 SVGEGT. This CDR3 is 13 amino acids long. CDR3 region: CASSYWGGDEQYF. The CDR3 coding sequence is TGTGCCAGCAGTTACTGGGGCGGGGACGAGCAGTACTTC.

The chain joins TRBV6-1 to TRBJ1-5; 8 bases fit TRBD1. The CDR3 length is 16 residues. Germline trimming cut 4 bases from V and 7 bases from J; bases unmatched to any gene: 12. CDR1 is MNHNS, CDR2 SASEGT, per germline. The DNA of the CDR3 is TGTGCCAGCAGTGGGACTCTCGGACAGGGATTACAGCCCCAGCATTTT. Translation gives CASSGTLGQGLQPQHF.

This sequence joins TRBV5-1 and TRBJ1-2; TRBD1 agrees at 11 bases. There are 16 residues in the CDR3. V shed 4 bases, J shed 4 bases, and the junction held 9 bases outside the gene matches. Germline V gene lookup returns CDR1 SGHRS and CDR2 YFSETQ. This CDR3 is CASSPIRTGGGYGYTF. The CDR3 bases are TGCGCCAGCAGCCCTATTCGGACAGGGGGCGGCTATGGCTACACCTTC.

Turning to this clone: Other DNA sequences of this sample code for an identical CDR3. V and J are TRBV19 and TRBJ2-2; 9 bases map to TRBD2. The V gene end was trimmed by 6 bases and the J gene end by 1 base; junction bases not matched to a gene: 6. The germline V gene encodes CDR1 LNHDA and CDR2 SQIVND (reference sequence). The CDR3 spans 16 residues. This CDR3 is CASSPTSGLNTGELFF. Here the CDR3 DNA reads TGTGCCAGTAGCCCAACTAGCGGGCTGAACACCGGGGAGCTGTTTTTT.